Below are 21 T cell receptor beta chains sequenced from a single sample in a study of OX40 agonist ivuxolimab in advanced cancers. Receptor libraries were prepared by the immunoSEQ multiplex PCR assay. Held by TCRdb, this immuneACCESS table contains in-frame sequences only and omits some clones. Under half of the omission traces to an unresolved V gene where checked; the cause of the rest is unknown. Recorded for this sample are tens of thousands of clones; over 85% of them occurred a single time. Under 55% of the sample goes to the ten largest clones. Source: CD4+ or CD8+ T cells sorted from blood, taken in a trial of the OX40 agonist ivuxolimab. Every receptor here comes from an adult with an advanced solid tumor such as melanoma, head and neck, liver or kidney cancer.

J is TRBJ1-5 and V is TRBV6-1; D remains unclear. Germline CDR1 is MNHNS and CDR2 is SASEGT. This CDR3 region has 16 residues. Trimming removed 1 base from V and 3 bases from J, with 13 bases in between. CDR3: CASSEDHGYLNQPQHF. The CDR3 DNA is TGTGCCAGCAGTGAAGATCACGGGTATCTCAATCAGCCCCAGCATTTT.

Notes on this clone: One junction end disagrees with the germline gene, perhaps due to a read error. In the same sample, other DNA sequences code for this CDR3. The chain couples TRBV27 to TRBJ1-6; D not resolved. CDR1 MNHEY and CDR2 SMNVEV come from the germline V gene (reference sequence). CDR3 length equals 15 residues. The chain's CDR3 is CASSFTTDYNSPLHF. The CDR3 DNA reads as TGTGCTAGCAGTTTCACGACTGATTATAATTCACCCCTCCACTTT.

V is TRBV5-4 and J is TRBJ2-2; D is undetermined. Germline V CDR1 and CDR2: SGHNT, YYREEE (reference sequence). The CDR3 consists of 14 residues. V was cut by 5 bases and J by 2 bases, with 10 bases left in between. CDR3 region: CASSAPENTGELFF. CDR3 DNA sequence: TGTGCCAGCAGTGCGCCTGAAAACACCGGGGAGCTGTTTTTT. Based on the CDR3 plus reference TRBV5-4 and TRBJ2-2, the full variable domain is ETGVTQSPTHLIKTRGQQVTLRCSSQSGHNTVSWYQQALGQGPQFIFQYYREEENGRGNFPPRFSGLQFPNYSSELNVNALELDDSALYLCASSAPENTGELFFGEGSRLTVL.

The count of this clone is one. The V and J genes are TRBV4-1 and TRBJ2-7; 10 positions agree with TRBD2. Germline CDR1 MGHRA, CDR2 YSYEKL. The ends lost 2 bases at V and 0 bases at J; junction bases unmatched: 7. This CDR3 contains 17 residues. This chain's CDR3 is CASSQTSGVGSSYEQYF. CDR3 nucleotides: TGCGCCAGCAGCCAAACTAGCGGGGTGGGAAGCTCCTACGAGCAGTACTTC.

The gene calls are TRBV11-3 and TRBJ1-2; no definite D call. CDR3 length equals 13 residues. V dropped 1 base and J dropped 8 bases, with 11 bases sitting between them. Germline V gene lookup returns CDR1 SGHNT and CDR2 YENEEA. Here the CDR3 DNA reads TGTGCCAGCAGCTTAGCAACGGGTTCCGGCTACACCTTC. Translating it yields CASSLATGSGYTF.

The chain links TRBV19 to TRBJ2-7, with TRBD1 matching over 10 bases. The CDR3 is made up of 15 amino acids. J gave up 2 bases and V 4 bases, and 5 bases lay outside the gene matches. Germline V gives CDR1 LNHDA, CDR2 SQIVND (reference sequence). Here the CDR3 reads CASSTGTGETYEQYF. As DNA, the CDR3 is TGTGCCAGTAGTACTGGGACAGGGGAAACCTACGAGCAGTACTTC. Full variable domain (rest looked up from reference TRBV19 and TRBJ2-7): DGGITQSPKYLFRKEGQNVTLSCEQNLNHDAMYWYRQDPGQGLRLIYYSQIVNDFQKGDIAEGYSVSREKKESFPLTVTSAQKNPTAFYLCASSTGTGETYEQYFGPGTRLTVT.

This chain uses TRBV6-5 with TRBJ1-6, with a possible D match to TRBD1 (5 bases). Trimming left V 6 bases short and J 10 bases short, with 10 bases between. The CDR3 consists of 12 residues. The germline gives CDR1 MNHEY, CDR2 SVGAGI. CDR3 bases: TGTGCCAGCAGCCGGGGGTTGTCACCCCTCCACTTT. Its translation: CASSRGLSPLHF.

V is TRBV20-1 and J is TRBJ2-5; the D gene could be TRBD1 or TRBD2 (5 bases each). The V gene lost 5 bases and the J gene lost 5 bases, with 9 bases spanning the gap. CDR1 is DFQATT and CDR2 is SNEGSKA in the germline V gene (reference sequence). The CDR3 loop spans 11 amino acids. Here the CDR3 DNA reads TGCAGTGCTCAGGGAGCGGAGACCCAGTACTTC. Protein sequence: CSAQGAETQYF.

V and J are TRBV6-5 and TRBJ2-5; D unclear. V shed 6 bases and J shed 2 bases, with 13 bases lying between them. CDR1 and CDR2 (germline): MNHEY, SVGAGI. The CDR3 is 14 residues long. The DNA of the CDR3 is TGTGCCAGCAGCGGCTCTGGTGGGCAAGAGACCCAGTACTTC. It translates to CASSGSGGQETQYF.

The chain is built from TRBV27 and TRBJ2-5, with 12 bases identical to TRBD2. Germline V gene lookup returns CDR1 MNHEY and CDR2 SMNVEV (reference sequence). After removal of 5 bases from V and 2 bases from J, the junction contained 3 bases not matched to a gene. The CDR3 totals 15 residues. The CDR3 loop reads CASSPSGGGQETQYF. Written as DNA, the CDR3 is TGTGCCAGCAGTCCTAGCGGGGGGGGTCAAGAGACCCAGTACTTC.

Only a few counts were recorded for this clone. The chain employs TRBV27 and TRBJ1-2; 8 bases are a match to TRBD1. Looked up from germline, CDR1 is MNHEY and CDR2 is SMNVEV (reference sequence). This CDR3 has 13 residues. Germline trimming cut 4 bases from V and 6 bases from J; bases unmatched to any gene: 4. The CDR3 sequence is CASSSSGGNGYTF. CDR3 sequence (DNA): TGTGCCAGCAGTTCCTCAGGGGGCAATGGCTACACCTTC.

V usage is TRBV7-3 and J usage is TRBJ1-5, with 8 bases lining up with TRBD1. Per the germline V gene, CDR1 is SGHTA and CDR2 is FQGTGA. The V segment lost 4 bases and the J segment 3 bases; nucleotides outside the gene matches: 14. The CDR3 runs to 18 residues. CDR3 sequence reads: CASSSGTGSRVVNQPQHF. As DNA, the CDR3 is TGTGCCAGCAGCTCAGGGACAGGAAGTAGAGTTGTCAATCAGCCCCAGCATTTT.

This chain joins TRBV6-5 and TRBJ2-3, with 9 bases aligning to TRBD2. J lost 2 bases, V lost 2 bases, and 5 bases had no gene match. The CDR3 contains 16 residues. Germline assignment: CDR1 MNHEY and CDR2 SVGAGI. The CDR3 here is CASSYTKRGATDTQYF. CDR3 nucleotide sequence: TGTGCCAGCAGTTACACCAAGCGGGGGGCCACAGATACGCAGTATTTT.

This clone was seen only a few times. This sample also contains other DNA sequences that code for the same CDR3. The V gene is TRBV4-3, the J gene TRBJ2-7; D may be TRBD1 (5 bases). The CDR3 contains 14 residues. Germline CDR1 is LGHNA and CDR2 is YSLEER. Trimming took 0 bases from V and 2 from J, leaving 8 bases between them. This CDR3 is CASSQERGTYEQYF. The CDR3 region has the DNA TGCGCCAGCAGCCAAGAAAGGGGCACCTACGAGCAGTACTTC.

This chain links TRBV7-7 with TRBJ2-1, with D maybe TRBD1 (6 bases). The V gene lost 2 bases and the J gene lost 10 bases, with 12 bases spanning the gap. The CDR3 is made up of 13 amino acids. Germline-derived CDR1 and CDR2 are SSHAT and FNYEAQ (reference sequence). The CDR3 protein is CASSLFRGTEQFF. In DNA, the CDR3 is TGTGCCAGCAGCTTATTCAGGGGAACAGAGCAGTTCTTC.

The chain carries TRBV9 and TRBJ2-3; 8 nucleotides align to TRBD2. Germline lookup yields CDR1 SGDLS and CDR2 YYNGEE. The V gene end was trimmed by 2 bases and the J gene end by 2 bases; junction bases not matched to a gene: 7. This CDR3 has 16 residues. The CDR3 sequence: CASSVSGGGPTDTQYF. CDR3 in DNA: TGTGCCAGCAGCGTTTCGGGGGGGGGCCCCACAGATACGCAGTATTTT.

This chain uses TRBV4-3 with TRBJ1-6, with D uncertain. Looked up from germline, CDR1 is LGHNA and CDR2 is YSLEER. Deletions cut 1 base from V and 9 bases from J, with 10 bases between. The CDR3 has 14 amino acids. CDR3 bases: TGCGCCAGCAGCCAAGTATCTATGGGTTCACCCCTCCACTTT. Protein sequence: CASSQVSMGSPLHF.

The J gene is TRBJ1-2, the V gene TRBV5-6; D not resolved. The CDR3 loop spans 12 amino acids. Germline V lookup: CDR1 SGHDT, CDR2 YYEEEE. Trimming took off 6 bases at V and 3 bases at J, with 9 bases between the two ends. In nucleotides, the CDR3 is TGTGCCAGCAACACACGGCACTATGGCTACACCTTC. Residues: CASNTRHYGYTF.

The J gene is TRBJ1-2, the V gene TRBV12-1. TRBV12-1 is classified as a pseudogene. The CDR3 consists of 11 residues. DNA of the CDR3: TGTGCCAGCAGCCAAGCCGGGATTGGGACCTTC. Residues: CASSQAGIGTF.

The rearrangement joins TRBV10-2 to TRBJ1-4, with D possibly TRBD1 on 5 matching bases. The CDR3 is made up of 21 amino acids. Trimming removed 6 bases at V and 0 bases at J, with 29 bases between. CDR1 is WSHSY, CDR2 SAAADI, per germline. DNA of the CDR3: TGCGCCAGCAGGGCCAGGGCCGGAGGGACCCTAAAAAATGCAACTAATGAAAAACTGTTTTTT. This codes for CASRARAGGTLKNATNEKLFF.

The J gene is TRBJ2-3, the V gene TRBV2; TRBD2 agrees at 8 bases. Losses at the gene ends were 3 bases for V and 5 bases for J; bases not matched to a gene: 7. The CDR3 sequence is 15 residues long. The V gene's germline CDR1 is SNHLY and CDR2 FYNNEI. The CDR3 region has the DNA TGTGCCAGCAGTGAGCCGGGGGGGCCTGAAGATACGCAGTATTTT. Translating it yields CASSEPGGPEDTQYF.